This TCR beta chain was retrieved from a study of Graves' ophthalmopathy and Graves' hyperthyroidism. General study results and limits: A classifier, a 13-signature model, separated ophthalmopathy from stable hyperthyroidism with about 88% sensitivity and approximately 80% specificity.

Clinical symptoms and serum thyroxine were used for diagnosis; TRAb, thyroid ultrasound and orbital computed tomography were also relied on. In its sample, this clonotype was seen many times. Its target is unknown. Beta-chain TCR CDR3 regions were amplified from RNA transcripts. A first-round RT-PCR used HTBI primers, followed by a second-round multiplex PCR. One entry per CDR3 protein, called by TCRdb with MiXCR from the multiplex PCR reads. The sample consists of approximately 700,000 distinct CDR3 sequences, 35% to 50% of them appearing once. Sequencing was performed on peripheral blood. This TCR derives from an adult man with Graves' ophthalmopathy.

The CDR3 loop is CASSHKGQPQHF. The CDR3 region has the DNA TGTGCCAGCAGTCATAAAGGTCAGCCCCAGCATTTT. This chain links TRBV6-6 with TRBJ1-5; no firm D call. The V end was cut by 5 bases, the J end by 6 bases, with 8 bases between. The V gene's germline CDR1 is MNHNY and CDR2 SVGAGI (reference sequence). The CDR3 runs to 12 residues.